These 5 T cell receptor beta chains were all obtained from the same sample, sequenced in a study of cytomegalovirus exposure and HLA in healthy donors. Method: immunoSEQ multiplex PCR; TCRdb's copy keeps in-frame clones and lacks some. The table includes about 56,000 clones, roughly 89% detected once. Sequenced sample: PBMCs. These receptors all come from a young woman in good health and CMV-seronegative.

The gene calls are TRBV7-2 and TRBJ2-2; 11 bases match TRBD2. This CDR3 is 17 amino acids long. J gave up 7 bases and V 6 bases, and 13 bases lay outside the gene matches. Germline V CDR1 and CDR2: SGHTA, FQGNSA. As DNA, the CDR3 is TGTGCCAGCAGGCCATTAGCGGGAGGGCCGAAGGGCGGGGAGCTGTTTTTT. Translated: CASRPLAGGPKGGELFF.

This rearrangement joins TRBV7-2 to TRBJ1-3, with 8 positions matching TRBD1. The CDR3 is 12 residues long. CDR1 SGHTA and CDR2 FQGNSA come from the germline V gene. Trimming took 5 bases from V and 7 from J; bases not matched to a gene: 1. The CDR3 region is CASSNRGNTIYF. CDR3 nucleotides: TGTGCCAGCAGCAACAGGGGGAACACCATATATTTT.

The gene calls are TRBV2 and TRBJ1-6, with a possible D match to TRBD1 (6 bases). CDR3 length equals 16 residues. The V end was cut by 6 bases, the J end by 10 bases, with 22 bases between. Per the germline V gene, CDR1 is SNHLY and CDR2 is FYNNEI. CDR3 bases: TGTGCCAGCAGAGCCCAGGGGTGGGACCTTAAATCACCCCTCCACTTT. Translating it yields CASRAQGWDLKSPLHF.

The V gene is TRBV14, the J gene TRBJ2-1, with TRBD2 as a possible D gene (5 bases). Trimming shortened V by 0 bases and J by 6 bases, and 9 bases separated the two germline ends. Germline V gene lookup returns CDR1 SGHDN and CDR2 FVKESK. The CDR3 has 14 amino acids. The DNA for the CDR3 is TGTGCCAGCAGCCAAGATCTCAGCGGCAATGAGCAGTTCTTC. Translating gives CASSQDLSGNEQFF.

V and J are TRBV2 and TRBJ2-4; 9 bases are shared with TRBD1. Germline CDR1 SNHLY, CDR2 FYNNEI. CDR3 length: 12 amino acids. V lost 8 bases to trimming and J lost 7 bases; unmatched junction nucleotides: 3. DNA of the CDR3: TGTGCCAGCGCCGGGACAGGGAACATTCAGTACTTC. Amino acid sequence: CASAGTGNIQYF.